Here is one TCR beta chain with its context. Its antigen has not been determined. No base qualities exist here, and no much larger clone lies one base off it. This sample was included in a study of PD-L1 blockade in urothelial cancer (dated by TCRdb to 2016 to 2017). With regard to the full study: All patients started therapy in about 2014 and received atezolizumab 1,200 mg intravenously every 3 weeks. Blood samples gave a median of roughly 150,000 T cells and 80,000 to 95,000 unique TCRs, with a median clonality of roughly 0.08. TCR sequencing covered pretreatment tumor samples and matched, serially collected peripheral blood taken before and after atezolizumab treatment. Whole exome sequencing and RNA sequencing of pretreatment tumors were performed alongside TCR sequencing in the same patients. Blood samples were analyzed 3 weeks after the start of treatment (second dose) and 6 weeks after the start of treatment. The study was an exploratory multi-omic analysis of somatic, immune and clinical correlates of response to PD-L1 blockade with atezolizumab in urothelial cancer. Eight to ten patients achieved durable clinical benefit and around 19 did not. Progression-free survival longer than 6 months counted as durable clinical benefit, and TCR features were additionally tested against both progression-free and overall survival. About 90% of the roughly 29 patients were identified as males with urothelial cancer of bladder origin, and a prior smoking history was reported by 18 of 29 patients. Pretreatment blood TCR-seq was available for around 29 patients, at least one posttreatment blood collection was obtained for about 25 patients, and tumor TCR-seq was available for about 25 patients. Patients had an ECOG performance status of 0 or 1 and had received between 0 and 3 prior chemotherapy regimens.

A total of under 30 patients with locally advanced or metastatic urothelial carcinoma, treated at Memorial Sloan Kettering on a trial protocol, made up the cohort. Peripheral blood mononuclear cells were collected pretreatment and during treatment, at between 1 and 8 total time points per patient. The Qiagen DNeasy Blood extraction kit was used to purify genomic DNA from total PBMCs and from tumor samples. PBMCs were collected pretreatment and during treatment, and were isolated and stored as previously described. Reading from cysteine to phenylalanine, the CDR3 counts 15 amino acids. CDR3 DNA is the only sequence kept; it has 45 bases, read in frame from the first base. Per the germline V gene, SGHDN is the CDR1 and FVKESK is the CDR2. The germline V and J ends show losses of 2 bases and 2 bases respectively, and no gene match explains 2 bases of the junction. Study-wide findings and limitations: Improved progression-free and overall survival was found to be associated with pretreatment peripheral blood TCR clonality below the median. Patients with durable benefit showed greater expansion of tumor-associated TCR clones in peripheral blood 3 weeks after starting treatment (n ≈ 23, p = 0.022). Because the sample size was small (n of about 27) and many exploratory analyses were performed, the results are intended to be hypothesis-generating.

Synthetic TCR analog templates were spiked into each PCR to estimate absolute template abundance from read counts. The immunoSEQ assay used bias-controlled V and J gene primers to amplify TCRbeta CDR3 regions from genomic DNA. Rearranged TCRbeta segments were sequenced at approximately 20X coverage. The original pipeline was this. Sequencing errors were corrected by clustering, and CDR3s were annotated against IMGT so that V, D and J genes could be assigned. Only productive TCRbeta rearrangements were used in downstream analyses, excluding out-of-frame or stop-codon sequences. Clonality was calculated as one minus the Shannon entropy normalized by the log of the number of unique productive sequences. Clones differing between time points or between blood and tumor were identified by Fisher's exact test with Benjamini-Hochberg correction at adjusted p below 0.01. TCRdb holds this immuneACCESS table with in-frame rearrangements only. Some clones are missing; in checked studies, unresolved V genes explain under half, and the rest has no known cause. The DNA gave D and trimming, while V, J and clone size come from that table. Counted in this sample were 55,000 to 70,000 clones; around 79% of them appeared once. Approximately 4% of the sample is in the top ten clones.

The receptor was isolated from a man between 65 and 85 years old with urothelial cancer. This specimen consisted of PBMCs, obtained around atezolizumab (anti-PD-L1) treatment. This chain is built from TRBV14 and TRBJ2-1, and 8 junctional nucleotides match TRBD2. The nucleotide sequence is given as TGTGCCAGCAGCCAATGGACTAGCCCCTACAATGAGCAGTTCTTC. Its amino acids are CASSQWTSPYNEQFF. Joined to the reference TRBV14 and TRBJ2-1 proteins, this CDR3 gives the full variable domain: EAGVTQFPSHSVIEKGQTVTLRCDPISGHDNLYWYRRVMGKEIKFLLHFVKESKQDESGMPNNRFLAERTGGTYSTLKVQPAELEDSGVYFCASSQWTSPYNEQFFGPGTRLTVL.